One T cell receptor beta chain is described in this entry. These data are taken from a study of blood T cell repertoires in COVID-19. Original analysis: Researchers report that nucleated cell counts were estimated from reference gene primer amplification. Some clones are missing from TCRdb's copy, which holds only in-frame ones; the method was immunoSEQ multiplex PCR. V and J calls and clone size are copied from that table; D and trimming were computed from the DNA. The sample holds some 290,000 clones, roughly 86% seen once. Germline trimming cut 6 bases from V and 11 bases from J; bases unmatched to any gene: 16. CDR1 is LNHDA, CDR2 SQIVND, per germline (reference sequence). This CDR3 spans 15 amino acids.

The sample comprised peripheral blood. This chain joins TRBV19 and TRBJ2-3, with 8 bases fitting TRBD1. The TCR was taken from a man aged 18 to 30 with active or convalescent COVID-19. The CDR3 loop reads CASRSTGTGSWGQYF. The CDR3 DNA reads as TGTGCCAGTAGGAGTACCGGGACAGGCTCATGGGGGCAGTATTTT. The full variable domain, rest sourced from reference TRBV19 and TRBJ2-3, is DGGITQSPKYLFRKEGQNVTLSCEQNLNHDAMYWYRQDPGQGLRLIYYSQIVNDFQKGDIAEGYSVSREKKESFPLTVTSAQKNPTAFYLCASRSTGTGSWGQYFGPGTRLTVL.